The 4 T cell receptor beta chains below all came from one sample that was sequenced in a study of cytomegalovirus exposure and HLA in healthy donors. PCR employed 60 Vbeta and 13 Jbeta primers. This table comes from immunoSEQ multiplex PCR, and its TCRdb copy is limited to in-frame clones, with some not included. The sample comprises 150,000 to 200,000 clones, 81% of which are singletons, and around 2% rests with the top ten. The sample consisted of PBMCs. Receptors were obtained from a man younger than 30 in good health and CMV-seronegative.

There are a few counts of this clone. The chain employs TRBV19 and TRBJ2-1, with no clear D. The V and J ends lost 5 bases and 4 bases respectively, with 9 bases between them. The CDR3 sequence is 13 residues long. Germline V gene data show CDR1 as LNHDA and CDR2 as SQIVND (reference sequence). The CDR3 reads CASSYSRYNEQFF. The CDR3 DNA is TGTGCCAGTAGTTACTCCAGGTACAATGAGCAGTTCTTC.

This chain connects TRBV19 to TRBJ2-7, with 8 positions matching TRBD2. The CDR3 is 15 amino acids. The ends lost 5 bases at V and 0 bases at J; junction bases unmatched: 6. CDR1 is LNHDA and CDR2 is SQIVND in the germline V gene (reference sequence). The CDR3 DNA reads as TGTGCCAGTAGTCTGGCCGGGACTAGCTCCTACGAGCAGTACTTC. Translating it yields CASSLAGTSSYEQYF.

CDR3: CASSLRGGSLNTEAFF. For the CDR3, the DNA is TGTGCCAGCAGCTTAAGGGGAGGCAGTCTAAACACTGAAGCTTTCTTT. The rearrangement joins TRBV7-2 to TRBJ1-1, with D possibly being TRBD1 (5 bases). CDR1 and CDR2 (germline): SGHTA, FQGNSA. The V and J ends lost 2 bases and 2 bases respectively, with 15 bases between them. The CDR3 totals 16 residues.

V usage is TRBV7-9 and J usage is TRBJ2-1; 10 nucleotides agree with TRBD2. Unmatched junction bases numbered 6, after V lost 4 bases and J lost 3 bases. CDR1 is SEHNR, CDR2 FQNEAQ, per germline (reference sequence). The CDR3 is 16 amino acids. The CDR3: CASSSPSGSHYNEQFF. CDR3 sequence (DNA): TGTGCCAGCAGCTCCCCTAGCGGGAGTCACTACAATGAGCAGTTCTTC.